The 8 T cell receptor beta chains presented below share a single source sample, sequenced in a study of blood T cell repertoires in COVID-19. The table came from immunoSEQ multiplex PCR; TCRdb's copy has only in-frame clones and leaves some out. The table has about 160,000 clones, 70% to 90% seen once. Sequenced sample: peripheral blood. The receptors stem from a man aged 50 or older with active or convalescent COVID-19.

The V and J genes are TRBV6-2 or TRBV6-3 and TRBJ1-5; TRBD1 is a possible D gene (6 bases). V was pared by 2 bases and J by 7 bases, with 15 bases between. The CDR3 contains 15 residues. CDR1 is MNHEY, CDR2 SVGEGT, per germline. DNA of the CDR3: TGTGCCAGCAGTTACGGGAGGGGGACTGGACAGCCCCAGCATTTT. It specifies CASSYGRGTGQPQHF.

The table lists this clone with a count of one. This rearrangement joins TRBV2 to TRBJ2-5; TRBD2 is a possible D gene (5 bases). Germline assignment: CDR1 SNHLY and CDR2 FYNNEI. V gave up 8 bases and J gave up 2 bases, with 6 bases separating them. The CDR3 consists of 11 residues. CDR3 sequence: CASRGQETQYF. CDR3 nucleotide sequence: TGTGCCAGCCGGGGACAAGAGACCCAGTACTTC.

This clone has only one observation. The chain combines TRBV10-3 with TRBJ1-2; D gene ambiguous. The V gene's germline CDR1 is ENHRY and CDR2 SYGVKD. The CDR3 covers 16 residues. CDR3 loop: CAAQGGVNVEDYGYTF. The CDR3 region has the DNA TGTGCAGCACAAGGTGGAGTAAACGTGGAGGACTATGGCTACACCTTC.

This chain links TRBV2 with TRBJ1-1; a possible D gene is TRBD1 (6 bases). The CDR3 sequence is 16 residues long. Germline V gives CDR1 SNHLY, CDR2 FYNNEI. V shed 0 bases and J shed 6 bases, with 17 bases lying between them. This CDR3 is CASSEALGAARSEAFF. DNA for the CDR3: TGTGCCAGCAGTGAAGCGCTGGGGGCAGCTCGTTCTGAAGCTTTCTTT.

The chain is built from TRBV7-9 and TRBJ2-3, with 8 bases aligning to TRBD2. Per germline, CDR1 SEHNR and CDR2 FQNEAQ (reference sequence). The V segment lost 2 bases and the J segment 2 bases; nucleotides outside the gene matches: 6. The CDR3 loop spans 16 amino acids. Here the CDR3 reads CASSLSSGLNTDTQYF. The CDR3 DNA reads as TGTGCCAGCAGCTTATCTAGCGGGCTCAACACAGATACGCAGTATTTT.

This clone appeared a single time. In DNA form, the CDR3 reads TGTGCCACCAGTGACAACGGACAGGGCCTGCCTCACGAGCAGTACTTC. Protein: CATSDNGQGLPHEQYF. This chain joins TRBV24-1 and TRBJ2-7, with 8 bases identical to TRBD1. This CDR3 is built from 16 residues. The germline CDR1 and CDR2 sequences are KGHDR and SFDVKD. Germline trimming cut 4 bases from V and 5 bases from J; bases unmatched to any gene: 12.

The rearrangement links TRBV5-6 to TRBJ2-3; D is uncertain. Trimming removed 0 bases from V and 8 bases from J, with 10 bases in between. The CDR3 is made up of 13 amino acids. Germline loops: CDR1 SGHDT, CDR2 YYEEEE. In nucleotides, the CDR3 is TGTGCCAGCAGCTTGGGGCTAGAAGTTACGCAGTATTTT. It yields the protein CASSLGLEVTQYF.

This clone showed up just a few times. CDR3 region: CASSVATWETQYF. The CDR3, as DNA: TGTGCCAGCAGCGTAGCTACTTGGGAGACCCAGTACTTC. The chain uses TRBV9 and TRBJ2-5; the D is unclear. The V gene lost 0 bases and the J gene lost 5 bases, with 8 bases spanning the gap. Germline-derived CDR1 and CDR2 are SGDLS and YYNGEE. The CDR3 length is 13 residues.